The 13 T cell receptor beta chains listed next were all sequenced from one sample in a study of beta chain features in type 1 diabetes. Overall study findings and caveats: All four CD4+ subsets of Type 1 diabetes patients contained TCRB CDR3s that were moderately but significantly shorter.

The antigens of these receptors remain unknown. All of the isolated RNA was reverse transcribed, so expressed TCRB transcripts were sequenced. Repertoires were generated with immunoSEQ multiplex PCR, while TCRdb's copy carries only in-frame clones and drops some. The sample yields approximately 250,000 clones, 24% seen once. The sequencing sample was made of naive CD4+ T cells from blood. All receptors derive from a woman aged 25 to 39 with type 1 diabetes.

The chain employs TRBV6-6 and TRBJ2-7; possibly TRBD2 for D (6 bases). V lost 0 bases to trimming and J lost 2 bases, with 14 bases between them. Per germline, CDR1 MNHNY and CDR2 SVGAGI (reference sequence). This CDR3 is 16 amino acids long. The DNA for the CDR3 is TGTGCCAGCAGTTACTCGGGGTCTAAGCGGGCCTACGAGCAGTACTTC. It specifies CASSYSGSKRAYEQYF.

A few counts support this clone. This rearrangement joins TRBV19 to TRBJ1-2; tentatively, D is TRBD1 (6 bases). The CDR3 runs to 13 residues. Germline assignment: CDR1 LNHDA and CDR2 SQIVND (reference sequence). Trimming cost V 4 bases and J 7 bases, with 13 bases left between them. The CDR3 nucleotides are TGTGCCAGTAGTAGCCACAGGGAAGGTGGCTACACCTTC. It is translated as CASSSHREGGYTF.

The rearrangement links TRBV2 to TRBJ1-1, with no clear D. Looked up from germline, CDR1 is SNHLY and CDR2 is FYNNEI. Trimming removed 7 bases at V and 1 base at J, with 10 bases between. The CDR3 is 13 amino acids. The CDR3 protein is CASNPRQNTEAFF. As DNA, the CDR3 is TGTGCCAGCAACCCGAGGCAGAACACTGAAGCTTTCTTT.

This clone was seen only a few times. The chain recombines TRBV9 with TRBJ1-2, with D perhaps TRBD1 (5 bases). The germline CDR1 and CDR2 sequences are SGDLS and YYNGEE. Deletions cut 0 bases from V and 5 bases from J, with 11 bases between. The CDR3 length is 14 residues. The CDR3 nucleotides read TGTGCCAGCAGCGTAGATTCGGGGGGTTATGGCTACACCTTC. Its translation is CASSVDSGGYGYTF.

The V call is TRBV19, the J call TRBJ2-1; 11 bases align to TRBD1. The CDR3 sequence is 15 residues long. The germline V gene has CDR1 LNHDA and CDR2 SQIVND (reference sequence). The J segment lost 9 bases and the V segment lost 10 bases, leaving 14 bases of the junction unmatched. CDR3 nucleotide sequence: TGTGCCACACATCCCCGGACAGGGGGCTTGGTTGAGCAGTTCTTC. Translation gives CATHPRTGGLVEQFF.

The chain couples TRBV29-1 to TRBJ2-1, with D perhaps matching TRBD2 (5 bases). This CDR3 is built from 15 residues. The V and J ends lost 8 bases and 0 bases respectively, with 17 bases between them. Germline V gene lookup returns CDR1 SQVTM and CDR2 ANQGSEA. The DNA of the CDR3 is TGCAGCTCCCGCAATAGCGCGTTCTCCTACAATGAGCAGTTCTTC. As protein: CSSRNSAFSYNEQFF.

The chain recombines TRBV19 with TRBJ2-3; D unclear. Germline CDR1 LNHDA, CDR2 SQIVND (reference sequence). V lost 7 bases to trimming and J lost 2 bases, with 16 bases between them. The CDR3 loop spans 15 amino acids. In DNA, the CDR3 is TGTGCCAGTACCGATGGTTCGGAGTCCACAGATACGCAGTATTTT. This codes for CASTDGSESTDTQYF.

The chain links TRBV7-9 to TRBJ1-4; TRBD1 aligns across 7 bases. Trimming took 3 bases from V and 5 from J; bases not matched to a gene: 6. CDR3 length: 15 residues. The germline V gene has CDR1 SEHNR and CDR2 FQNEAQ (reference sequence). CDR3 nucleotides: TGTGCCAGCAGCTTCCAGGGGGTCGTAAATGAAAAACTGTTTTTT. Translated: CASSFQGVVNEKLFF.

Written as DNA, the CDR3 is TGTGCCAGCAGTGTTGAAGGGGGAAATACGCAGTATTTT. This translates into CASSVEGGNTQYF. V usage is TRBV2 and J usage is TRBJ2-3; TRBD1 is a possible D gene (6 bases). In germline, CDR1 is SNHLY, CDR2 FYNNEI. The CDR3 consists of 13 residues. The germline V and J ends were trimmed by 4 bases and 7 bases, with 12 bases remaining between them.

The genes are TRBV15 and TRBJ2-7; D possibly corresponds to TRBD2 (5 bases). CDR1 and CDR2 (germline): LNHNV, YYDKDF (reference sequence). Trimming stripped 0 bases from V and 6 bases from J, with 9 bases between. CDR3 length equals 13 residues. This CDR3 reads CATSREQEGEQYF. In DNA, the CDR3 is TGTGCCACCAGCAGAGAACAAGAGGGCGAGCAGTACTTC.

The J gene is TRBJ2-2, the V gene TRBV29-1; 7 nucleotides line up with TRBD1. J gave up 2 bases and V 6 bases, and 3 bases lay outside the gene matches. Germline CDR1 is SQVTM and CDR2 is ANQGSEA. The CDR3 is made up of 13 amino acids. The CDR3 here is CSVDRVNTGELFF. The CDR3 nucleotides read TGCAGCGTAGACAGGGTTAACACCGGGGAGCTGTTTTTT.

This clone turned up a few times. The chain uses TRBV7-9 and TRBJ2-3, with 10 bases fitting TRBD2. CDR1 and CDR2 from the germline V gene are SEHNR and FQNEAQ (reference sequence). CDR3 size: 15 residues. V shed 5 bases, J shed 1 base, and the junction held 3 bases outside the gene matches. CDR3 sequence: CASSRGTSGTDTQYF. Written as DNA, the CDR3 is TGTGCCAGCAGCCGAGGGACTAGCGGCACAGATACGCAGTATTTT.

V and J are TRBV29-1 and TRBJ1-1, with D possibly being TRBD1 (5 bases). The V gene lost 4 bases and the J gene lost 2 bases, with 8 bases spanning the gap. CDR3 length equals 12 residues. Germline CDR1 SQVTM, CDR2 ANQGSEA. The CDR3 nucleotides read TGCAGCGTTGTCAGGGATAACACTGAAGCTTTCTTT. This encodes CSVVRDNTEAFF.